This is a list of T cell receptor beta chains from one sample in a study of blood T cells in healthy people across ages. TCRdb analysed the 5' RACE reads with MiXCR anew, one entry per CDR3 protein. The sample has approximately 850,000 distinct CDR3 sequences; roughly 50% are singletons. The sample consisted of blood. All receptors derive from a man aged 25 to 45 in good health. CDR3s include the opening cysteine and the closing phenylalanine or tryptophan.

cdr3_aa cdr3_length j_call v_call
CSARSFGIGKLFF 13 TRBJ1-4 TRBV20-1
CSARTGGSGANVLTF 15 TRBJ2-6 TRBV20-1
CASSLNRGQETQYF 14 TRBJ2-5 TRBV7-7
CASSLGGPRSYGYTF 15 TRBJ1-2 TRBV7-9
CASSLVPGRWAHTEAFF 17 TRBJ1-1 TRBV7-9
CASSQGISSYEQYF 14 TRBJ2-7 TRBV3-1
CASSPGMGGLEQYF 14 TRBJ2-7 TRBV7-2
CSPAEAFF 8 TRBJ1-1 TRBV20-1
CASSQDYSGSYEQYF 15 TRBJ2-7 TRBV4-3
CASSYPDSNYEQYF 14 - TRBV6-2/TRBV6-3
CASSWGQAPNTEAFF 15 TRBJ1-1 TRBV18